This TCR beta chain was captured by sequencing in a study of T-cell memory formation after mild COVID-19. Study-wide background: TCR clusters were mostly donor specific.

TCRdb re-derived calls from the 5' RACE reads in MiXCR, one entry per CDR3 protein. The table records about 470,000 distinct CDR3 sequences, roughly 25% of them present only once. Findings and caveats of the study: There were some responding clones in pre-infection memory, which suggested that cross-reactive memory had joined. Chiefly within CM and EM were the contracting CD4+ clones; CD8+ ones were within EMRA.

The germline CDR1 and CDR2 sequences are SGHVS and FQNEAQ. The CDR3 is 15 residues long. The V and J ends lost 6 bases and 7 bases, in that order; junction bases with no gene match: 15. Concerning this clonotype: Its specificity is unknown.

This clonotype was obtained from an adult woman who had mild COVID-19 (a few samples of this study predate the infection). Cell type and time point are not known. The rearrangement uses TRBV7-8 and TRBJ2-7, with 7 bases matching TRBD2. Sequenced sample: PBMCs or a T cell subset sorted from them (not recorded which). This CDR3 reads CASSPFRLAPDEQYF. The DNA for the CDR3 is TGTGCCAGCAGTCCATTCCGACTAGCTCCGGATGAGCAGTACTTC.